Sequencing of this T cell receptor (beta chain) was carried out in a study of CD8+ T cells in alopecia areata. Turning to the study itself: Twice daily, treated patients received 5 to 10 mg of oral tofacitinib. General observations from the study: Patients shared TCRs less clearly than mice did, possibly owing to HLA.

V dropped 3 bases and J dropped 4 bases, with 7 bases sitting between them. The CDR3 is made up of 12 amino acids. Germline CDR1 SNHLY, CDR2 FYNNEI. Extracted from the samples, RNA was reverse transcribed into cDNA to serve as the sequencing template. This table comes from immunoSEQ multiplex PCR, and its TCRdb copy is limited to in-frame clones, with some not included. Of just over 150,000 clones in the sample, 40% to 60% were seen once. This clone has just a few counts. Its target is not known. The chain links TRBV2 to TRBJ2-7; D unresolved. Sequenced here: CD8+ T cells sorted from blood, sampled at week 0. The sequence was obtained from a human donor with alopecia areata. CDR3 loop: CASSEETYEQYF. The CDR3 DNA reads as TGTGCCAGCAGTGAGGAGACGTACGAGCAGTACTTC.